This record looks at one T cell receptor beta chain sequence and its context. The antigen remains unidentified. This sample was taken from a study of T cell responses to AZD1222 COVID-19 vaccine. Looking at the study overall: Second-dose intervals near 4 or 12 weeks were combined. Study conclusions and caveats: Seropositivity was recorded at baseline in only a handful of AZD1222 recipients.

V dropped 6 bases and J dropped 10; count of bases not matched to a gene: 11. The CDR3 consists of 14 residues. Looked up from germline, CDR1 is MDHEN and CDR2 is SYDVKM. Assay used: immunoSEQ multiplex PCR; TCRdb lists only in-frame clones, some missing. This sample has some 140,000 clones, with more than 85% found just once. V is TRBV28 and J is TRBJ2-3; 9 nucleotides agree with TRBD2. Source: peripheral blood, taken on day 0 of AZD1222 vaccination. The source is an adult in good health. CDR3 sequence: CASREGGGRDAQYF. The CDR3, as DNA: TGTGCCAGCAGGGAAGGGGGCGGGAGGGACGCGCAGTATTTT.